This TCR beta chain was identified in a study of graft-versus-host responses after intestinal transplantation. The protocol was immunoSEQ multiplex PCR, while the TCRdb copy is restricted to in-frame clones and leaves out a portion. The sample has tens of thousands of clones, about 81% seen once; the top ten hold roughly 0.65%. With respect to this clone: Its specificity is unknown.

Material: unstimulated CD4+ T cells sorted from spleen or lymph node cells, obtained before intestinal transplant. This receptor was identified in a human donor who received an intestinal transplant.

The CDR3 nucleotides read TGTGCCACCCCATCCCCAAGGGTGGTGGATGAAAAACTGTTTTTT. Translating gives CATPSPRVVDEKLFF. The chain links TRBV27 to TRBJ1-4, with D unclear. Looked up from germline, CDR1 is MNHEY and CDR2 is SMNVEV (reference sequence). The CDR3 length is 15 residues. Trimming pared 10 bases from V and 6 bases from J, leaving 21 bases between.